The source of this T cell receptor beta chain is a study of graft-versus-host responses after intestinal transplantation. Study-wide context: All recipients got anti-thymocyte globulin induction, then tacrolimus and steroids for approximately 3 years.

The length of the CDR3 is 16 residues. V shed 0 bases and J shed 0 bases, with 7 bases lying between them. Germline V CDR1 and CDR2: SGHRS, YFSETQ. The protocol was immunoSEQ multiplex PCR, while the TCRdb copy is restricted to in-frame clones and leaves out a portion. The sample records over 120,000 clones, 85% to 95% being singletons. Points on this clone: Its specificity is not known.

Notes on the study in general: Recipient marrow showed GvH clones, some seen first in ileum or blood. Early post-transplant HvG declines were associated with peak circulating GvH clone levels.

The specimen was unstimulated CD4+ T cells sorted from spleen or lymph node cells, collected before intestinal transplant. This clonotype was sampled from a human donor who received an intestinal transplant. The rearrangement uses TRBV5-1 and TRBJ2-6, with D unresolved. In nucleotides, the CDR3 is TGCGCCAGCAGCTTGGCACAGATCTCTGGGGCCAACGTCCTGACTTTC. It yields the protein CASSLAQISGANVLTF.